This T cell receptor beta chain came from a study of T cells in localized non-small cell lung cancer. Findings and caveats of the study: T cell clonality was highest in uninvolved adjacent lung, above tumor. A median of about 60 of the top 100 tumor clones appeared in adjacent lung, which was paired and uninvolved. Density of T cells in blood, when higher, went with longer overall survival.

Sequencing used immunoSEQ multiplex PCR; TCRdb keeps in-frame clones, though not all of them. The sample includes 2,000 or so clones, more than 20% seen only once; the top ten take approximately 12%. Lung tissue at least 2 cm from the tumor margin was confirmed free of atypia. Germline V gives CDR1 SGHDN, CDR2 FVKESK. The CDR3 covers 18 residues. Trimming stripped 2 bases from V and 4 bases from J, with 22 bases between. Regarding this clone: Its antigen remains unidentified.

The source was normal lung tissue next to the tumor, collected before any cancer treatment. This rearrangement joins TRBV14 to TRBJ2-3; the D gene could be TRBD1 or TRBD2 (5 bases each). The sequence was collected from a woman aged 35-70 years with stage II squamous cell lung carcinoma. The CDR3 DNA reads as TGTGCCAGCAGCCAAAGAGGGGTGTCCAACTCCAGGGCAGATACGCAGTATTTT. Protein product: CASSQRGVSNSRADTQYF.